The rows below give T cell receptor beta chains drawn from one sample of a study of T cell responses to AZD1222 COVID-19 vaccine. The assay was immunoSEQ multiplex PCR, and TCRdb's table has in-frame clones only and misses some. The sample has under 200,000 clones; approximately 92% are singletons. The sequences come from peripheral blood, collected on day 0 of AZD1222 vaccination. Receptors originate from an adult in good health. Each CDR3 is given with its conserved first and last residue. D genes are given only for firm matches. The size field is filled for only some rows; it gives once, few, many or a size class.

NA | NA | 17 | TRBJ2-1 | TRBV4-1 | TGCGCCAGCAGCCAAAATTCCCCTTCAGGGGGGAAGGATGAGCAGTTCTTC | CASSQNSPSGGKDEQFF
TRBD1 | NA | 15 | TRBJ1-6 | TRBV25-1 | TGTGCCAGCAGTGAATTTCGACAGGGTGAATCACCCCTCCACTTT | CASSEFRQGESPLHF
NA | NA | 16 | TRBJ2-3 | TRBV11-3 | TGTGCCAGCAGCTTAGGGGGGGGGCTGAGCACAGATACGCAGTATTTT | CASSLGGGLSTDTQYF
NA | NA | 16 | TRBJ1-2 | TRBV15 | TGTGCCACCAGCAGAGGCAGGGGCCCTAATAACTATGGCTACACCTTC | CATSRGRGPNNYGYTF
NA | NA | 15 | TRBJ1-2 | TRBV7-9 | TGTGCCGTCGCTATGCTGGCAGTCCCTAACGCTGGCTACACCTTC | CAVAMLAVPNAGYTF
NA | NA | 13 | TRBJ1-2 | TRBV11-3 | TGTGCCAGCAGCTTACGGGGAGGGTATGGCTACACCTTC | CASSLRGGYGYTF
NA | NA | 13 | TRBJ1-2 | TRBV29-1 | TGCAGCGTTGAGTTGGACATAATCTCCGGCTACACCTTC | CSVELDIISGYTF
TRBD2 | NA | 18 | TRBJ2-1 | TRBV10-3 | TGTGCCATCAGTGAGTCGAAAACTAGCGCCCCAACAAGGGATGAGCAGTTCTTC | CAISESKTSAPTRDEQFF
TRBD1 | NA | 14 | TRBJ2-1 | TRBV5-1 | TGCGCCAGCAGCCCGGGACAGGGGAACAATGAGCAGTTCTTC | CASSPGQGNNEQFF
TRBD1 | NA | 14 | TRBJ1-2 | TRBV7-2 | TGTGCCAGCAGGAAAGAACAGGGGAGTGGTGGCTACACCTTC | CASRKEQGSGGYTF
TRBD1 | few | 14 | TRBJ2-7 | TRBV7-3 | TGTGCCAGCAGCTTTACAGGGGGCCCCTACGAGCAGTACTTC | CASSFTGGPYEQYF
NA | NA | 14 | TRBJ2-3 | TRBV11-2 | TGTGCCAGCAGCTTAGGTACCGCGGGAGATACGCAGTATTTT | CASSLGTAGDTQYF
NA | NA | 16 | TRBJ2-1 | TRBV7-3 | TGTGCCAGCAGCTTAACAGGACAGCTAAACTCCAATGAGCAGTTCTTC | CASSLTGQLNSNEQFF
NA | few | 13 | TRBJ2-7 | TRBV19 | TGTGCCAGTAGTATGGGGGTCTCCTACGAGCAGTACTTC | CASSMGVSYEQYF
NA | few | 15 | TRBJ2-1 | TRBV12-5 | TGTGCTAGTGGTCGGACTACGAGCTCCTACAATGAGCAGTTCTTC | CASGRTTSSYNEQFF
NA | NA | 13 | TRBJ1-5 | TRBV24-1 | TGTGCCACTAGGGCAGGGGAGGGGCAGCCCCAGCATTTT | CATRAGEGQPQHF
NA | once | 12 | TRBJ2-1 | TRBV12-5 | TGTGCTAGTGGTTTGTCCCAGGGGGAGCAGTTCTTC | CASGLSQGEQFF
NA | NA | 17 | TRBJ2-1 | TRBV24-1 | TGTGCCACCAGTGATTCGGCCAGCGGGGGACAGTACAATGAGCAGTTCTTC | CATSDSASGGQYNEQFF
TRBD2 | NA | 16 | TRBJ2-1 | TRBV5-1 | TGCGCCAGCAGCCCTACTAGCGGGAGCTCCTACAATGAGCAGTTCTTC | CASSPTSGSSYNEQFF
TRBD1 | NA | 13 | TRBJ2-2 | TRBV19 | TGTGCCACCGGTGACAGGGGTGGCGGGGAGCTGTTTTTT | CATGDRGGGELFF
NA | once | 13 | TRBJ1-2 | TRBV4-2 | TGTGCCAGCAGCTCGGGGGTAGGACGTGGCTACACCTTC | CASSSGVGRGYTF
NA | NA | 14 | TRBJ2-5 | TRBV3-1/TRBV3-2 | TGTGCATGCGCGGCCAGAACCGCTCAAGAGACCCAGTACTTC | CACAARTAQETQYF
TRBD2 | NA | 16 | TRBJ2-5 | TRBV2 | TGTGCCAGCAGTGAAGGGCTAGCGGGAGGCCCGTGGGCCCAGTACTTC | CASSEGLAGGPWAQYF
NA | NA | 14 | TRBJ2-7 | TRBV6-6 | TGTGCCAGCAGTTATATAACAGGGACCTACGAGCAGTACTTC | CASSYITGTYEQYF
TRBD1 | NA | 17 | TRBJ1-1 | TRBV18 | TGTGCCAGCTCACCAGACAGGGGAGCCCCAAGGGACACTGAAGCTTTCTTT | CASSPDRGAPRDTEAFF
NA | NA | 13 | TRBJ1-2 | TRBV6-5 | TGTGCCAGCAGTTACGATGGGGGCTATGGCTACACCTTC | CASSYDGGYGYTF
TRBD1 | once | 16 | TRBJ1-4 | TRBV5-1 | TGCGCCAGCAGCCCCCGGCAGACAGGGTCAGGGCAAAAACTGTTTTTT | CASSPRQTGSGQKLFF
TRBD1 | NA | 15 | TRBJ2-5 | TRBV15 | TGTGCCACCAGCAGAGATCAGGGGGCGAGAGAGACCCAGTACTTC | CATSRDQGARETQYF
NA | NA | 12 | TRBJ2-7 | TRBV6-4 | TGTGCCAGCAGTGCCTGGGTCTACGAGCAGTACTTC | CASSAWVYEQYF
NA | NA | 14 | TRBJ2-5 | TRBV7-2 | TGTGCCAGCAGCTTATACGGCAGGGAAGAGACCCAGTACTTC | CASSLYGREETQYF
TRBD1 | NA | 15 | TRBJ1-2 | TRBV2 | TGTGCCAGCAGCGCCCGACAGGGCTCGGTCTATGGCTACACCTTC | CASSARQGSVYGYTF
TRBD2 | NA | 17 | TRBJ2-3 | TRBV7-9 | TGTGCCAGCAGCTCAGGACCATTAGCGGGATCCACAGATACGCAGTATTTT | CASSSGPLAGSTDTQYF
NA | NA | 13 | TRBJ1-2 | TRBV9 | TGTGCCAGCAGCGTAGCGGGGGCGGGAGGCTACACCTTC | CASSVAGAGGYTF
NA | NA | 15 | TRBJ1-5 | TRBV5-5 | TGTGCCAGCAGCTTGGGGCCAGGGGAGGATCAGCCCCAGCATTTT | CASSLGPGEDQPQHF
NA | NA | 16 | TRBJ1-1 | TRBV5-8 | TGTGCCAGCAGCTTCAGTATCGGGCGCGGGGACACTGAAGCTTTCTTT | CASSFSIGRGDTEAFF
TRBD1 | NA | 14 | TRBJ1-5 | TRBV19 | TGTGCCAGTACGATAGGGGGCTACAATCAGCCCCAGCATTTT | CASTIGGYNQPQHF
NA | NA | 13 | TRBJ2-2 | TRBV11-2 | TGTGCCAGCACCATGGAGGTTTACGGGGAGCTGTTTTTT | CASTMEVYGELFF
NA | NA | 15 | TRBJ2-1 | TRBV6-5 | TGTGCCACCCACTTCGACAGGAGCTCCTACAATGAGCAGTTCTTC | CATHFDRSSYNEQFF
NA | NA | 15 | TRBJ2-2 | TRBV18 | TGTGCCAGCTCACCACAGACAGCGAACACCGGGGAGCTGTTTTTT | CASSPQTANTGELFF
NA | NA | 17 | TRBJ2-2 | TRBV5-3 | TGTGCCAGAAGCTTTTATCCGACCACATTGAGCACCGGGGAGCTGTTTTTT | CARSFYPTTLSTGELFF
NA | once | 13 | TRBJ2-7 | TRBV28 | TGTGCCAGCAGTTCACACACCACCTACGAGCAGTACTTC | CASSSHTTYEQYF
TRBD1 | once | 15 | TRBJ1-6 | TRBV19 | TGTGCCAGTAGTATAGACAGGGGGTATAATTCACCCCTCCACTTT | CASSIDRGYNSPLHF
NA | NA | 11 | TRBJ1-1 | TRBV29-1 | TGCAGCTCAAGCGTTGGAATTGAAGCTTTCTTT | CSSSVGIEAFF
NA | NA | 13 | TRBJ2-7 | TRBV9 | TGTGCCGGATCCTCCGAGGTATCGTACGAGCAGTACTTC | CAGSSEVSYEQYF
NA | NA | 15 | TRBJ2-4 | TRBV11-1 | TGTGCCAGCAGCTTTAATCGTGTTGGCAAAAACATTCAGTACTTC | CASSFNRVGKNIQYF
TRBD1 | NA | 15 | TRBJ1-1 | TRBV6-2/TRBV6-3 | TGTGCCAGCAGTTACAGGGGACAGGCGAACACTGAAGCTTTCTTT | CASSYRGQANTEAFF
NA | NA | 12 | TRBJ1-4 | TRBV18 | TGTGCCAGCTCACCCAATAATGAAAAACTGTTTTTT | CASSPNNEKLFF
TRBD1 | NA | 15 | TRBJ2-7 | TRBV19 | TGTGCCAGTAGTGACGACAGGGGTTTCTCCTACGAGCAGTACTTC | CASSDDRGFSYEQYF
NA | NA | 15 | TRBJ1-6 | TRBV19 | TGTGCCAGTAGCCCTCATAGGACAGATAATTCACCCCTCCACTTT | CASSPHRTDNSPLHF
NA | once | 15 | TRBJ1-6 | TRBV7-2 | TGTGCCAGCAGCCTAACAGGGACGGCGAATTCACCCCTCCACTTT | CASSLTGTANSPLHF
NA | NA | 16 | TRBJ1-5 | TRBV6-6 | TGTGCCAGCACTCCTCACGGGGCAGGAAGCAATCAGCCCCAGCATTTT | CASTPHGAGSNQPQHF
NA | NA | 15 | TRBJ2-1 | TRBV7-2 | TGTGCCAGCAGCTTAACCTGGAGCTCCTACAATGAGCAGTTCTTC | CASSLTWSSYNEQFF
NA | NA | 13 | TRBJ1-1 | TRBV6-5 | TGTGCCAGCAGTTACGGCAGGAGCACTGAAGCTTTCTTT | CASSYGRSTEAFF
TRBD1 | NA | 15 | TRBJ1-2 | TRBV7-2 | TGTGCCAGCAGCTCATTTTCCGGGACAGGGAGCGGCTACACCTTC | CASSSFSGTGSGYTF